Listed below are T cell receptor beta chains from one sample, sequenced in a study of blood T cell repertoires in COVID-19. Clones were read by immunoSEQ multiplex PCR, and TCRdb kept only the in-frame ones, dropping some. The table lists approximately 150,000 clones, roughly 87% of them singletons. Sequencing used PBMCs or T cells enriched from blood (not recorded which). These receptors originate from a woman in her thirties or forties who had been exposed to COVID-19. Both conserved end residues are part of each CDR3. D genes are given only for firm matches. Clone size is not always given. Where it is, it says once, few, many or a class for expanded clones.

D	V	J	size	DNA	CDR3
TRBD1	TRBV19	TRBJ1-1	NA	TGTGCCAGTAGTCTGGAACAGGGGGGAGGCACTGAAGCTTTCTTT	CASSLEQGGGTEAFF
NA	TRBV9	TRBJ1-2	NA	TGTGCCAGCAGCGTAGGCGGCTATGGCTACACCTTC	CASSVGGYGYTF
NA	TRBV7-2	TRBJ2-7	NA	TGTGCCAGCAGCCCAACGAATCTAGCGACCTACGAGCAGTACTTC	CASSPTNLATYEQYF
NA	TRBV11-3	TRBJ2-7	many	TGTGCCAGCAGCTTATCTAGCTCCGTGGACGAGCAGTACTTC	CASSLSSSVDEQYF
TRBD2	TRBV4-1	TRBJ2-1	NA	TGCGCCAGCAGCCGCCAACTAGCGGGGGGGTACAATGAGCAGTTCTTC	CASSRQLAGGYNEQFF
NA	TRBV18	TRBJ1-5	NA	TGTGCCAGCTCAGCCGACAGGTCATTGCCCCAGCATTTT	CASSADRSLPQHF
NA	TRBV19	TRBJ2-2	NA	TGTGCCAGTAGGCGATCGGGATGGACCGGGGAGCTGTTTTTT	CASRRSGWTGELFF
NA	TRBV9	TRBJ1-3	NA	TGTGCCAGCAGCGTAGACAGGGCTGGAAACACCATATATTTT	CASSVDRAGNTIYF
TRBD2	TRBV27	TRBJ2-3	NA	TGTGCCAGCAGTCTACGGACTAGCGGGGGCTCAGATACGCAGTATTTT	CASSLRTSGGSDTQYF
TRBD1	TRBV3-1/TRBV3-2	TRBJ1-1	NA	TGTGCCAGCAGCCAGGGACAAACAGGGGGGCACACTGAAGCTTTCTTT	CASSQGQTGGHTEAFF
NA	TRBV27	TRBJ1-1	NA	TGTGCCAGCAGCTACGGACAGAAACAGACTGAAGCTTTCTTT	CASSYGQKQTEAFF
NA	TRBV5-4	TRBJ1-2	few	TGTGCCAGCAGCTTGGAGACAGGCAACTATGGCTACACCTTC	CASSLETGNYGYTF
NA	TRBV28	TRBJ2-6	NA	TGTGCCAGCAGTTTATTAGGGGGAGATGGGGCCAACGTCCTGACTTTC	CASSLLGGDGANVLTF
NA	TRBV5-1	TRBJ1-4	NA	TGCGCCAGCAGCCCGGGCGGGGGAAAACTGTTTTTT	CASSPGGGKLFF
NA	TRBV5-1	TRBJ1-6	NA	TGCGCCAGCAGCTTGGAAGGGGGCTCCTATAATTCACCCCTCCACTTT	CASSLEGGSYNSPLHF
TRBD2	TRBV4-1	TRBJ2-1	NA	TGCGCCAGCAGCCAAGAGTTACTAGCGGGTCGCAATGAGCAGTTCTTC	CASSQELLAGRNEQFF
NA	TRBV28	TRBJ2-7	once	TGTGCCAGCAGTTTACCTTCAGGGGTAGCCTACGAGCAGTACTTC	CASSLPSGVAYEQYF
NA	TRBV27	TRBJ2-3	NA	TGTGCCAGCAGGGCGGGTAACACAGATACGCAGTATTTT	CASRAGNTDTQYF